This T cell receptor (beta chain) was obtained from a study of cytomegalovirus exposure and HLA in healthy donors. In the study overall: Of the donors genotyped, several hundred in all, over 80% fell in the Caucasian-associated ancestry cluster. Whole-study findings and limits: At a 0.05 false discovery rate, a later analysis found approximately 15,000 TCR beta sequences to be associated with HLA alleles. Presence/absence analyses assumed roughly uniform sequencing depth across donors, which may not hold.

The CDR3 runs to 15 residues. Losses at the gene ends were 4 bases for V and 3 bases for J; bases not matched to a gene: 9. Germline CDR1 reads SGHKS; CDR2 reads YYEKEE (reference sequence). For this clone: Its antigen remains unknown.

The PCR was carried out with 60 Vbeta primers and 13 Jbeta primers. Profiled with immunoSEQ multiplex PCR; TCRdb holds only in-frame clones, not every one. The sample totals approximately 190,000 clones; its top ten clones hold approximately 0.74%. This sequence originates from a boy aged 5-17 years in good health and CMV-seronegative. The chain employs TRBV5-5 and TRBJ1-2, with 7 bases that match TRBD1. Sample: PBMCs. The CDR3 reads CASSQAQGHDYGYTF. The CDR3 coding sequence is TGTGCCAGCAGCCAAGCACAGGGGCACGACTATGGCTACACCTTC.